The T cell receptor (beta chain) described here comes from a study of lymphopenia after photon versus proton radiotherapy. Whole-study results and caveats: Under photons, naive T cells and diversity fell while effector/memory populations rose.

The repertoire was sequenced with immunoSEQ multiplex PCR; TCRdb's copy has only in-frame clones and lacks some. The sample consists of 23,000 or so clones, roughly 90% of them appearing once. Concerning this clone itself: The antigen is unknown.

Between the trimmed V and J ends, which lost 7 bases and 1 base, there was a span of 20 bases. Looked up from germline, CDR1 is LNHNV and CDR2 is YYDKDF (reference sequence). The CDR3 is made up of 17 amino acids. This TCR derives from a man over 45 with gastric cancer. Material: peripheral blood, obtained from a patient treated with photon-based radiotherapy. This chain joins TRBV15 and TRBJ1-5; perhaps TRBD1 as D (5 bases). For the CDR3, the DNA is TGTGCCACCAACCTAGAGTCGGCAGGGAACAGCAATCAGCCCCAGCATTTT. Translated: CATNLESAGNSNQPQHF.